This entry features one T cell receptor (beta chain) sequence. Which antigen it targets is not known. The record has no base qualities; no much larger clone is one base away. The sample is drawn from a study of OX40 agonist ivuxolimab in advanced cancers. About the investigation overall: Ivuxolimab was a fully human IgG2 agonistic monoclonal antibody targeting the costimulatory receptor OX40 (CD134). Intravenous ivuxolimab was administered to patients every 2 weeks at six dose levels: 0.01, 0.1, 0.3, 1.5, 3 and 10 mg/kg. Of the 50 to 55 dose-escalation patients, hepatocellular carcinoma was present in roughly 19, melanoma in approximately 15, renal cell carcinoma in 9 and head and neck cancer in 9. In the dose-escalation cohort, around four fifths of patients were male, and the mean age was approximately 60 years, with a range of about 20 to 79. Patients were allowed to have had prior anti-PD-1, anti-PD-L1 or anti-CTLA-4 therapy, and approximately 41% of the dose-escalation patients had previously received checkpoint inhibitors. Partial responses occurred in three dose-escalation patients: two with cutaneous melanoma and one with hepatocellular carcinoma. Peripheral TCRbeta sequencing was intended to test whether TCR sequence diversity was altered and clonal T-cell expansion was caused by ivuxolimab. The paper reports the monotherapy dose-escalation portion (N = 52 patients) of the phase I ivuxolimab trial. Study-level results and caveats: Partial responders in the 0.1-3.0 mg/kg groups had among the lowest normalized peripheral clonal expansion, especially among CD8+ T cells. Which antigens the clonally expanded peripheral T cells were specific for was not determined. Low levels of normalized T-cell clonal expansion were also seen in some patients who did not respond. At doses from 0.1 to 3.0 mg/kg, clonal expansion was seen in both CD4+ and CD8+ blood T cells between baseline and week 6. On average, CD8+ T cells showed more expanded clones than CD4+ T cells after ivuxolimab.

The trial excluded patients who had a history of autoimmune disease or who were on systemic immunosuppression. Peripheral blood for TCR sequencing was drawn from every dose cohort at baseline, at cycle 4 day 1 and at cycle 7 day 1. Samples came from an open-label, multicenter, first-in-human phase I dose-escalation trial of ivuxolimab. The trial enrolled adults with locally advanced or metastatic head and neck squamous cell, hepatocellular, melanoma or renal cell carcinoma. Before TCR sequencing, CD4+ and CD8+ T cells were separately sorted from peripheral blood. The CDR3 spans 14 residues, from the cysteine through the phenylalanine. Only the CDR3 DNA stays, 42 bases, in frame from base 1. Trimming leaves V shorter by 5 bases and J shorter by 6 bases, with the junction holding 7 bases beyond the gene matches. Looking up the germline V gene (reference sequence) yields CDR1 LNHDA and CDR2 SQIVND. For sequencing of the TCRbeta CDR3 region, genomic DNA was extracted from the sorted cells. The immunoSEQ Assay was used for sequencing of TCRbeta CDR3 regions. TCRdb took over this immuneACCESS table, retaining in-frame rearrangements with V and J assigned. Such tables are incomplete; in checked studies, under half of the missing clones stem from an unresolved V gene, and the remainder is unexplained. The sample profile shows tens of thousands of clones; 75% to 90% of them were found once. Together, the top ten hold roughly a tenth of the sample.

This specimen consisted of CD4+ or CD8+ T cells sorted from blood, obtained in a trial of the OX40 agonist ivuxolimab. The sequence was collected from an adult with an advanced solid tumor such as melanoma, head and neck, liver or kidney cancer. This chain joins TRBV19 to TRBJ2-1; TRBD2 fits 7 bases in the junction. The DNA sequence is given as TGTGCCAGTAGTCGGAGCGGGAACCGCAATGAGCAGTTCTTC. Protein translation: CASSRSGNRNEQFF.